Shown below are 5 T cell receptor beta chains from a single sample sequenced in a study of OX40 agonist ivuxolimab in advanced cancers. The library was generated by the immunoSEQ multiplex PCR assay. TCRdb re-hosts the immuneACCESS table, in-frame sequences only. Its copies lack some clones; in the studies checked, an unresolved V gene accounts for under half of them, and the cause for the rest is not known. The sample yields 90,000 to 100,000 clones; around nine tenths were counted once. 0.45% to 0.55% of the sample goes to the ten largest clones. This specimen was CD4+ or CD8+ T cells sorted from blood, taken in a trial of the OX40 agonist ivuxolimab. The receptors derive from an adult with an advanced solid tumor such as melanoma, head and neck, liver or kidney cancer.

The rearrangement uses TRBV5-1 and TRBJ2-3; a weak D match, TRBD2 (7 bases). The CDR3 sequence is 17 residues long. Germline lookup yields CDR1 SGHRS and CDR2 YFSETQ. Trimming cost V 3 bases and J 2 bases, with 19 bases left between them. The CDR3 spells CASSSISGGGHTDTQYF. The CDR3 nucleotides read TGCGCCAGCAGCTCTATTTCTGGGGGGGGCCACACAGATACGCAGTATTTT.

This clone was recorded once. The V call is TRBV7-2, the J call TRBJ1-6, with TRBD1 as a possible D gene (5 bases). The length of the CDR3 is 15 residues. Looked up from germline, CDR1 is SGHTA and CDR2 is FQGNSA. V was clipped by 2 bases and J by 7 bases, with 12 bases between them. CDR3 DNA sequence: TGTGCCAGCAGCTTATTCGGCAGGGAAAATTCACCCCTCCACTTT. The encoded protein is CASSLFGRENSPLHF.

The V and J genes are TRBV6-7 and TRBJ1-3; tentative D call: TRBD1 (5 bases). TRBV6-7 is an open reading frame, and its role is uncertain. Trimming pared 2 bases from V and 0 bases from J, leaving 14 bases between. This CDR3 contains 17 residues. The CDR3 reads CASSYLGGPRSGNTIYF. For the CDR3, the DNA is TGTGCCAGCAGTTACCTTGGGGGTCCCCGCTCTGGAAACACCATATATTTT.

The chain links TRBV9 to TRBJ2-5; TRBD2 matches 9 bases. The germline CDR1 and CDR2 sequences are SGDLS and YYNGEE. V was clipped by 5 bases and J by 7 bases; unmatched bases: 12. The CDR3 contains 15 residues. CDR3 residues: CASSPRVAGVGTQYF. In DNA, the CDR3 is TGTGCCAGCAGTCCGCGGGTAGCGGGGGTGGGGACCCAGTACTTC.

The chain recombines TRBV5-1 with TRBJ2-6; D possibly corresponds to TRBD1 (6 bases). Germline V CDR1 and CDR2: SGHRS, YFSETQ. V was shortened by 3 bases and J by 2 bases, with 18 bases between the two germline ends. The CDR3 runs 18 residues. The CDR3 DNA reads TGCGCCAGCAGCTCGAATTACCCACAGGGTCCTGGGGCCAACGTCCTGACTTTC. Its protein is CASSSNYPQGPGANVLTF.